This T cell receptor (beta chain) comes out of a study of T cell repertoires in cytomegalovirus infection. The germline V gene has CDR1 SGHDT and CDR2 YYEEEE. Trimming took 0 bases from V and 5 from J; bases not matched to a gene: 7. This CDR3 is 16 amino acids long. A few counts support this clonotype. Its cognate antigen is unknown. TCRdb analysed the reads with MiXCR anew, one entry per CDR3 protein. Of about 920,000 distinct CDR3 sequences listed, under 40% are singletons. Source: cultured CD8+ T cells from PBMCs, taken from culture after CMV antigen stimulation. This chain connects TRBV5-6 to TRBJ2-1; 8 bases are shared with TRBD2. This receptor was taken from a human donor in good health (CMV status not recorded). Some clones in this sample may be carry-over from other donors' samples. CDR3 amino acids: CASSLAGRVWDNEQFF. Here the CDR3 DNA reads TGTGCCAGCAGCTTGGCCGGGAGGGTTTGGGACAATGAGCAGTTCTTC.